These 25 T cell receptor beta chains were sequenced from one sample in a study of control samples from healthy donors and cancer patients. Clones were sequenced by immunoSEQ multiplex PCR, and TCRdb holds only the in-frame ones, with some missing. This sample has 40,000 to 55,000 clones, with 70% to 90% found just once. The sample comprised PBMCs. The receptor source for this set is a woman in her sixties or seventies with lung cancer.

The V call is TRBV5-1, the J call TRBJ2-5; 14 bases match TRBD2. Germline trimming cut 4 bases from V and 5 bases from J; bases unmatched to any gene: 13. The germline CDR1 and CDR2 sequences are SGHRS and YFSETQ. CDR3 length: 18 residues. The CDR3 DNA sequence: TGCGCCAGCAGCGTAGGGACTAGCGGGAGTTTTGCCGGGGAGACCCAGTACTTC. Residues: CASSVGTSGSFAGETQYF.

V usage is TRBV6-1 and J usage is TRBJ2-3; unclear D gene. Trimming removed 1 base from V and 3 bases from J, with 11 bases in between. This CDR3 comprises 15 residues. From germline, CDR1 is MNHNS and CDR2 SASEGT. The CDR3, as DNA: TGTGCCAGCAGTGAAGATTCCTTTAGTACAGATACGCAGTATTTT. Protein sequence: CASSEDSFSTDTQYF.

The chain joins TRBV6-5 to TRBJ1-2; D uncertain. The V gene's germline CDR1 is MNHEY and CDR2 SVGAGI. This CDR3 is built from 15 residues. The ends were cut back, 2 bases at V and 3 bases at J, with 13 bases in the middle. CDR3 sequence: CASSYRRSLDYGYTF. CDR3 DNA sequence: TGTGCCAGCAGTTACCGGCGATCCCTAGACTATGGCTACACCTTC.

This sequence joins TRBV4-1 and TRBJ1-5; weak D call: TRBD1 (5 bases). V was cut by 4 bases and J by 5 bases, with 12 bases left in between. In germline, CDR1 is MGHRA, CDR2 YSYEKL. There are 14 residues in the CDR3. The CDR3 DNA follows: TGCGCCAGCAGCCCGGGAGGAGGGGATCAGCCCCAGCATTTT. Encoded protein: CASSPGGGDQPQHF.

V gene TRBV14 combines with J gene TRBJ2-1; the D gene is possibly TRBD2 (5 bases). CDR1 and CDR2 (germline): SGHDN, FVKESK. Trimming pared 1 base from V and 2 bases from J, leaving 6 bases between. The CDR3 has 14 residues. CDR3 loop: CASSQAGTYNEQFF. CDR3 DNA sequence: TGTGCCAGCAGCCAAGCGGGGACCTACAATGAGCAGTTCTTC.

The rearrangement links TRBV21-1 to TRBJ1-2; the table gives TRBD1 as D, unverified against the DNA. TRBV21-1 is listed as a pseudogene. The CDR3 is 11 amino acids. CDR3: CASRTVSGYTF. CDR3 bases: TGTGCCAGCCGGACAGTCTCGGGCTACACCTTC.

This clone turned up a few times. This chain joins TRBV29-1 and TRBJ2-7, with D possibly being TRBD1 (6 bases). V dropped 7 bases and J dropped 4 bases, with 14 bases sitting between them. This CDR3 is built from 12 residues. Looked up from germline, CDR1 is SQVTM and CDR2 is ANQGSEA. CDR3: CSDRTVKYEQYF. The CDR3 DNA follows: TGCAGCGATAGGACAGTAAAGTACGAGCAGTACTTC.

The chain carries TRBV2 and TRBJ2-5; 7 nucleotides align to TRBD1. Per germline, CDR1 SNHLY and CDR2 FYNNEI. The CDR3 sequence is 14 residues long. With V trimmed by 2 bases and J by 3 bases, 3 bases remained unmatched. The CDR3 region has the DNA TGTGCCAGCAGTGAACGGACAGGAGAAGAGACCCAGTACTTC. This translates into CASSERTGEETQYF.

V gene TRBV28 combines with J gene TRBJ1-2, with TRBD1 matching over 9 bases. The V segment lost 2 bases and the J segment 5 bases; nucleotides outside the gene matches: 3. Per germline, CDR1 MDHEN and CDR2 SYDVKM. This CDR3 comprises 14 residues. CDR3 coding DNA: TGTGCCAGCAGTTTACAGGGGACAGGGTATGGCTACACCTTC. Its protein is CASSLQGTGYGYTF.

This chain connects TRBV4-3 to TRBJ1-1; the match to TRBD1 covers 9 bases. CDR1 LGHNA and CDR2 YSLEER come from the germline V gene. The CDR3 has 14 amino acids. Trimming removed 4 bases from V and 5 bases from J; junction bases left unmatched: 5. The CDR3 sequence is CASSLTGGSTEAFF. The DNA of the CDR3 is TGCGCCAGCAGCCTCACAGGGGGCAGTACTGAAGCTTTCTTT.

V gene TRBV28 combines with J gene TRBJ2-1, with 7 nucleotides matching TRBD2. Looked up from germline, CDR1 is MDHEN and CDR2 is SYDVKM. V gave up 6 bases and J gave up 5 bases; unmatched junction bases: 7. The CDR3 is 14 amino acids. CDR3 bases: TGTGCCAGCAGGGCACCGGGACTAAACAATGAGCAGTTCTTC. Protein sequence: CASRAPGLNNEQFF.

In nucleotides, the CDR3 is TGTGCCAGTAGTATTATCCGGACTAGCGGGAGTCGGATGGGTAATGAGCAGTTCTTC. It translates to CASSIIRTSGSRMGNEQFF. The gene calls are TRBV19 and TRBJ2-1, with TRBD2 matching 13 bases. The length of the CDR3 is 19 residues. The ends lost 3 bases at V and 7 bases at J; junction bases unmatched: 15. The germline V gene has CDR1 LNHDA and CDR2 SQIVND (reference sequence).

The rearrangement joins TRBV3-1 (or the pseudogene TRBV3-2) to TRBJ1-4, with no clear D. V lost 0 bases, J lost 8 bases, and 13 bases lay in between. Germline-derived CDR1 and CDR2 are LGHDT and YNNKEL (reference sequence). CDR3 size: 15 residues. The CDR3 protein is CASSQDGRAGEKLFF. The CDR3 region has the DNA TGTGCCAGCAGCCAAGATGGGAGGGCGGGCGAAAAACTGTTTTTT.

The rearrangement links TRBV3-1 (or the pseudogene TRBV3-2) to TRBJ2-7; D is uncertain. CDR1 and CDR2 from the germline V gene are LGHDT and YNNKEL (reference sequence). V gave up 0 bases and J gave up 4 bases, with 7 bases separating them. The CDR3 contains 13 residues. CDR3 residues: CASSQEARYEQYF. The DNA of the CDR3 is TGTGCCAGCAGCCAAGAGGCCCGGTACGAGCAGTACTTC.

This sequence joins TRBV18 and TRBJ2-1, with 8 bases that match TRBD2. This CDR3 spans 15 amino acids. Germline loops: CDR1 KGHSH, CDR2 LQKENI. The trim removed 2 bases at V and 12 bases at J, leaving 12 bases unmatched. The CDR3 spells CASSPSRAGEPRQFF. Written as DNA, the CDR3 is TGTGCCAGCTCACCATCTCGAGCGGGGGAGCCCCGGCAGTTCTTC.

This clone was counted between two and nine times. The V call is TRBV5-1, the J call TRBJ1-1, with 8 positions matching TRBD1. CDR1 is SGHRS, CDR2 YFSETQ, per germline. V shed 4 bases, J shed 1 base, and the junction held 9 bases outside the gene matches. The CDR3 has 16 amino acids. The CDR3 DNA reads TGCGCCAGCAGCCGCACGACAGGGGCAAGGAACACTGAAGCTTTCTTT. It is translated as CASSRTTGARNTEAFF.

V and J are TRBV7-8 and TRBJ2-7; the D is unclear. This CDR3 comprises 12 residues. Germline V gene lookup returns CDR1 SGHVS and CDR2 FQNEAQ. V gave up 5 bases and J gave up 5 bases, with 10 bases separating them. The CDR3 region is CASSPFPHEQYF. The CDR3 bases are TGTGCCAGCAGCCCATTTCCCCACGAGCAGTACTTC.

The chain has TRBV5-6 and TRBJ1-1, with D unresolved. V lost 4 bases to trimming and J lost 0 bases, with 1 base between them. The CDR3 is 11 amino acids. Germline V lookup: CDR1 SGHDT, CDR2 YYEEEE. The CDR3 spells CASSLNTEAFF. DNA for the CDR3: TGTGCCAGCAGCCTGAACACTGAAGCTTTCTTT.

The chain recombines TRBV19 with TRBJ1-4; no definite D call. The germline V gene has CDR1 LNHDA and CDR2 SQIVND (reference sequence). V lost 7 bases to trimming and J lost 4 bases, with 16 bases between them. The CDR3 is 15 amino acids. The CDR3 loop is CASIDRWDVNEKLFF. The CDR3 DNA follows: TGTGCCAGTATCGATAGGTGGGATGTTAATGAAAAACTGTTTTTT.

This clone was counted between two and nine times. This chain connects TRBV27 to TRBJ1-2; possibly TRBD1 for D (6 bases). This CDR3 region has 13 residues. V was clipped by 8 bases and J by 4 bases, with 14 bases between them. Germline CDR1 reads MNHEY; CDR2 reads SMNVEV (reference sequence). CDR3 bases: TGTGCCAGCGAGGGGGAACAGGGCTATGGCTACACCTTC. It encodes CASEGEQGYGYTF.

This chain uses TRBV18 with TRBJ1-2; D gene ambiguous. Germline CDR1 reads KGHSH; CDR2 reads LQKENI. Trimming took off 3 bases at V and 3 bases at J, with 11 bases between the two ends. This CDR3 has 14 residues. The CDR3 DNA reads TGTGCCAGCTCACCGAACACCCTGGACTATGGCTACACCTTC. Its translation is CASSPNTLDYGYTF.

The genes are TRBV2 and TRBJ1-1; D is possibly TRBD1 (5 bases). CDR1 is SNHLY and CDR2 is FYNNEI in the germline V gene. The CDR3 totals 11 residues. Trimming took 4 bases from V and 5 from J, leaving 5 bases between them. CDR3 region: CASSGGTEAFF. CDR3 in DNA: TGTGCCAGCAGTGGGGGGACTGAAGCTTTCTTT.

The rearrangement links TRBV28 to TRBJ1-3; possible D gene TRBD1, 5 bases. Trimming removed 10 bases at V and 4 bases at J, with 17 bases between. The V gene's germline CDR1 is MDHEN and CDR2 SYDVKM. The CDR3 runs 14 residues. CDR3 nucleotides: TGTGCCACGGCGGGGGTCAAGTGGGGAAACACCATATATTTT. Translation: CATAGVKWGNTIYF.

CDR3 bases: TGTGCCAGCAGTTACTCCGACAGGGGAGTAGCGGGATCCTACGAGCAGTACTTC. Its protein product is CASSYSDRGVAGSYEQYF. The rearrangement joins TRBV6-2 or TRBV6-3 to TRBJ2-7, with D perhaps being TRBD1 or TRBD2 (8 bases each). Per the germline V gene, CDR1 is MNHEY and CDR2 is SVGEGT. The V end was cut by 0 bases, the J end by 1 base, with 19 bases between. This CDR3 region has 18 residues.

The V and J genes are TRBV30 and TRBJ2-2; tentatively, D is TRBD2 (6 bases). The CDR3 contains 14 residues. Germline V gives CDR1 GTSNPN, CDR2 SVGIG (reference sequence). Between the trimmed V and J ends, which lost 3 bases and 4 bases, there was a span of 12 bases. CDR3 region: CAWSSGLLTGELFF. As DNA, the CDR3 is TGTGCCTGGAGCTCGGGACTGCTCACCGGGGAGCTGTTTTTT.